This T cell receptor beta chain originates from a study of shared clonotypes between healthy human individuals (TCRdb year 2020). With respect to the entire study: A couple of women and a few men aged 18 to 49 years were included in the cohort. For each donor, three plates each were used for CD4 naive and CD4 memory, two plates were used for CD8 naive, and one plate was used for CD8 memory. To estimate repertoire size and how much clonotype sharing occurs between individuals, the study deeply sequenced the blood TCR repertoires of roughly 5 healthy adults. Libraries were prepared and TCR repertoires were sequenced by different laboratories using diverse techniques, in order to increase sequencing depth and limit assay-specific biases. Per donor, leukapheresis produced somewhere between about 0.8 and 9.5 billion PBMCs. General conclusions and limits of the study: Clonotypes shared by all four sorted-subset donors showed higher generation probabilities than non-shared clonotypes. Pairwise subsampling led to the expectation that sequencing depth would affect the degree of clonotype sharing among donors. Larger estimated clonotype richness was generally found for naive subsets than for memory subsets. Sampling was restricted to blood, and TCR repertoires in tissues likely differ from the TCR repertoires found in blood. The small number of donors limited the genetic and exposure-history diversity represented. Rarefaction of sorted-subset datasets indicated incomplete sequencing despite the large sequencing depth. About 5% of naive CD4, 3.5% of naive CD8, around 2.3% of memory CD4, and more than 0.35% of memory CD8 clonotypes were shared across several donors.

Using the deep immunoSEQ assay, TCR CDR3 regions were amplified from genomic DNA by multiplex PCR. Genomic DNA extracted from each cell subset was distributed evenly over all wells of several immunoSEQ 96-well plates, and each plate served as one replicate. For sorted subsets, each replicate PCR was loaded with around 220 ng genomic DNA, equivalent to 25,000 to 30,000 T cell genomes. Purified libraries were measured with a Qubit 3.0 fluorometer, size-checked on a Bioanalyzer 2100, and measured again with the KAPA Library Quantification kit. Every immunoSEQ 96-well plate was sequenced on a separate single-read 150-cycle Illumina NextSeq 550 flow cell. The paper's data handling went like this. Because the immunoSEQ output included only junctional sequences and no quality scores, the filtering could not be the same as the filtering used for full-length reads. Sequences were annotated with PyIR, a Python wrapper for IgBLAST v1.9, using IMGT germline references to assign V/J genes and CDR3. Reads with weak V/J assignments (E-value above 1e-6), missing CDR3, stop codons, out-of-frame junctions, or ambiguous translated residues were removed. V3J clonotypes were defined as sequences sharing an identical inferred V gene, J gene, and CDR3 amino acid sequence. To compute the percentage overlap between repertoires, the number of shared unique clonotypes was divided by the size of the smaller repertoire. Repertoire richness was assessed with RTK rarefaction, the Chao1 estimator, and Recon v2.1 estimates of unobserved clonotypes. For all TCRbeta clonotypes obtained by the gDNA method from four donors, generation probabilities were computed with OLGA. The clones in this table, taken by TCRdb from immuneACCESS, are in-frame only. Not every clone is retained; where verified, under half of the shortfall comes from an unresolved V gene, and the cause of the rest is unknown. From that table come the V and J calls and clone size; the DNA was used to work out D and trimming. Recorded for this sample are about 2 million clones; about 95% of them occurred a single time. The top ten constitute around 1% of the sample.

Turning to this clone: Its antigen remains unidentified. Per-nucleotide qualities are absent, and no much larger clonotype sits a single base away.

V and J are truncated by 4 bases and 4 bases respectively, leaving an intervening sequence of 17 bases. The germline V gene sets CDR1 to SGHRS and CDR2 to YFSETQ. There are 15 amino acids in the CDR3, from cysteine to phenylalanine inclusive. The DNA shown is the 45-base CDR3, in frame from base 1. For the CD8 naive samples, CD45RO-negative cells were positively selected for CCR7, yielding a CD45RA+CCR7+ population from which TemRA cells were excluded. The donors were healthy, HIV-negative adults who had no recently reported acute infections or vaccinations. All donors were Caucasian adults living in Nashville, Tennessee, USA. Blood was collected by leukapheresis, and PBMCs were isolated by Ficoll-Histopaque density gradient centrifugation and then cryopreserved in liquid nitrogen vapor phase. Analytical flow cytometry was used to check the purity and quantity of each magnetically sorted T cell population. Genomic DNA was isolated from every sorted fraction and measured by UV absorbance on a Nanodrop 2000c.

The chain is encoded by TRBV5-1 joined to TRBJ1-1, with no reliable assignment of the D segment. The TCR originated in a man aged 18-30 years in good health. Sequenced input: naive CD8+ T cells sorted from blood. The sample's cell subset or site label, decoded: CD45RA+CCR7+. The CDR3 region reads CASSLSSDILTEAFF. The nucleotide sequence reads TGCGCCAGCAGCCTTAGTTCCGACATCCTCACTGAAGCTTTCTTT.